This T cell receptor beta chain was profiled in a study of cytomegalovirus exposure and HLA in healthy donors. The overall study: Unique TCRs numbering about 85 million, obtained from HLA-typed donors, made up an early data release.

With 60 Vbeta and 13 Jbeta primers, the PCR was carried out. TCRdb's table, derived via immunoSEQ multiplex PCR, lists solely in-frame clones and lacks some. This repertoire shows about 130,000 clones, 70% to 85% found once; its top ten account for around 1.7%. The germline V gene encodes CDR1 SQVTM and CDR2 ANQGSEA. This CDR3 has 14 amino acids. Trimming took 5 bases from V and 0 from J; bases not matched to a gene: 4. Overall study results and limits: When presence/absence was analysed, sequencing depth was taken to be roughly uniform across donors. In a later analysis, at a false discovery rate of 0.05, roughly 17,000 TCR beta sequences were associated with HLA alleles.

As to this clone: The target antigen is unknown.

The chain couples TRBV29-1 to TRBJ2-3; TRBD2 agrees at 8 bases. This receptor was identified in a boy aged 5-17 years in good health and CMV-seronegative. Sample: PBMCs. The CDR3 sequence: CSVPLAGSTDTQYF. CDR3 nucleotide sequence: TGCAGCGTTCCTTTAGCGGGGAGCACAGATACGCAGTATTTT.